The rows below give T cell receptor beta chains drawn from one sample of a study of T cell repertoires in cytomegalovirus infection. TCRdb called the reads again in MiXCR, with one record for every CDR3 protein. Found here are roughly 320,000 distinct CDR3 sequences, roughly 9.3% of them singletons; the top ten hold more than 2.5%. Sequenced: PBMCs. These receptors were collected from a human donor in good health (CMV status not recorded). Some clones in this sample may be carry-over from other donors' samples. CDR3s include the opening cysteine and the closing phenylalanine or tryptophan. A D gene is named only where the DNA matches it firmly. For some rows the clone size is stated as once, few or many, or as a class when expanded; others skip it.

j_call: TRBJ2-1
d_call: TRBD1
v_call: TRBV7-8
clone_size: many
cdr3_nt: TGTGCCAGCAGCTTAATCGCAGACCGGGACAGTGAGCAGTTCTTC
cdr3_aa: CASSLIADRDSEQFF

j_call: TRBJ1-2
d_call: TRBD1
v_call: TRBV13
clone_size: -
cdr3_nt: TGTGCCAGCAGGCGGACAGGGGTATACGGCCACACCTTC
cdr3_aa: CASRRTGVYGHTF

j_call: TRBJ2-3
d_call: -
v_call: TRBV10-3
clone_size: -
cdr3_nt: TGTGCCATCATAATCTCGGGGGACACAGATACGCAGTATTTT
cdr3_aa: CAIIISGDTDTQYF

j_call: TRBJ2-7
d_call: -
v_call: TRBV2
clone_size: -
cdr3_nt: TGTGCCAGCAGAAGGGAGGGGGGCCGAGTCTACGAGCAGTACTTC
cdr3_aa: CASRREGGRVYEQYF

j_call: TRBJ2-3
d_call: -
v_call: TRBV6-4
clone_size: many
cdr3_nt: TGTGCCAGCAGTGACTCGTTAGATACGCAGTATTTT
cdr3_aa: CASSDSLDTQYF

j_call: TRBJ1-2
d_call: -
v_call: TRBV2
clone_size: -
cdr3_nt: TGTGCCAGCAGAGGGACCTTCTATGGCTACACCTTC
cdr3_aa: CASRGTFYGYTF

j_call: TRBJ2-5
d_call: -
v_call: TRBV29-1
clone_size: -
cdr3_nt: TGCAGCGTTGAAGATCTTAGGGTCAGGAAAGAGACCCAGTACTTC
cdr3_aa: CSVEDLRVRKETQYF

j_call: TRBJ2-1
d_call: -
v_call: TRBV7-8
clone_size: many
cdr3_nt: TGTGCCAGCAGCTTAGGATACAGAATGAGTGGCAATGAGCAGTTCTTC
cdr3_aa: CASSLGYRMSGNEQFF

j_call: TRBJ1-2
d_call: -
v_call: TRBV12-3/TRBV12-4
clone_size: many
cdr3_nt: TGTGCCAGCAGTTTCTCCGGACTGGCAGACTATGGCTACACCTTC
cdr3_aa: CASSFSGLADYGYTF

j_call: TRBJ2-4
d_call: -
v_call: TRBV29-1
clone_size: many
cdr3_nt: TGCAGCGTCCTGGGGGAAAACATTCAGTACTTC
cdr3_aa: CSVLGENIQYF

j_call: TRBJ2-1
d_call: -
v_call: TRBV20-1
clone_size: many
cdr3_nt: TGCAGCGCCGGCCTAACTGCGGGGAACAATGAGCAGTTCTTC
cdr3_aa: CSAGLTAGNNEQFF

j_call: TRBJ2-2
d_call: -
v_call: TRBV5-5
clone_size: -
cdr3_nt: TGTGCCAGCAGCTCCGGGACTTTGAACACCGGGGAGCTGTTTTTT
cdr3_aa: CASSSGTLNTGELFF

j_call: TRBJ1-2
d_call: TRBD1
v_call: TRBV20-1
clone_size: many
cdr3_nt: TGCAGTGCGCCCGGGACAGGGAAGGCGTGGGACTATGGCTACACCTTC
cdr3_aa: CSAPGTGKAWDYGYTF

j_call: TRBJ2-2
d_call: -
v_call: TRBV10-2
clone_size: many
cdr3_nt: TGCGCCAGCAGCGAACGGCAGGGGGGTACCGGGGAGCTGTTTTTT
cdr3_aa: CASSERQGGTGELFF

j_call: TRBJ1-2
d_call: -
v_call: TRBV23-1
clone_size: many
cdr3_nt: TGCGCCAGCAGTCAATTCGGCCCGCATGGCTACACCTTC
cdr3_aa: CASSQFGPHGYTF

j_call: TRBJ1-1
d_call: -
v_call: TRBV28
clone_size: few
cdr3_nt: TGTGCCAGCAGAGACACGGTTGGGGATTACCTGGGAGCTTTCTTT
cdr3_aa: CASRDTVGDYLGAFF

j_call: TRBJ1-4
d_call: -
v_call: TRBV20-1
clone_size: many
cdr3_nt: TGCAGTGCTAGAGGTGCGGCGGAAAAACTGTTTTTT
cdr3_aa: CSARGAAEKLFF

j_call: TRBJ1-4
d_call: -
v_call: TRBV9
clone_size: many
cdr3_nt: TGTGCCAGCAGCGTAGCAGGGGAGATCTCGGAAAAACTGTTTTTT
cdr3_aa: CASSVAGEISEKLFF

j_call: TRBJ1-1
d_call: -
v_call: TRBV7-3
clone_size: many
cdr3_nt: TGTGCCAGCAGCTTAAGAGGGAACATGAACACTGAAGCTTTCTTT
cdr3_aa: CASSLRGNMNTEAFF

j_call: TRBJ2-5
d_call: -
v_call: TRBV28
clone_size: many
cdr3_nt: TGTGCCAGCAGTTGGTGGGGCGTAGGGAAGACCCAGTACTTC
cdr3_aa: CASSWWGVGKTQYF

j_call: TRBJ2-1
d_call: -
v_call: TRBV7-3
clone_size: many
cdr3_nt: TGTGCCAGCAGCTCCTCGGGTGGGGGGACAAGGCTGTACAATGAGCAGTTCTTC
cdr3_aa: CASSSSGGGTRLYNEQFF

j_call: TRBJ1-1
d_call: -
v_call: TRBV29-1
clone_size: -
cdr3_nt: TGCAGCGTGTTAAGGGGTTCGAACACTGAAGCTTTCTTT
cdr3_aa: CSVLRGSNTEAFF

j_call: TRBJ1-1
d_call: TRBD1
v_call: TRBV4-1
clone_size: many
cdr3_nt: TGCGCCAGCAGCCAAGACGGGACAGGAGCGAACACTGAAGCTTTCTTT
cdr3_aa: CASSQDGTGANTEAFF

j_call: TRBJ1-5
d_call: TRBD1
v_call: TRBV20-1
clone_size: many
cdr3_nt: TGCAGTGGGTCTCGGGACAGCCGACGGAATCAGCCCCAGCATTTT
cdr3_aa: CSGSRDSRRNQPQHF

j_call: TRBJ1-2
d_call: TRBD1
v_call: TRBV29-1
clone_size: -
cdr3_nt: TGCAGCGTTGACACAACTACAGGGGTGGGTGGCTACACCTTC
cdr3_aa: CSVDTTTGVGGYTF

j_call: TRBJ2-3
d_call: -
v_call: TRBV28
clone_size: many
cdr3_nt: TGTGCCAGCAGACCCCCCTCCACAGATACGCAGTATTTT
cdr3_aa: CASRPPSTDTQYF